Presented here are 27 T cell receptor beta chains from one specimen sequenced in a study of T cell responses to AZD1222 COVID-19 vaccine. Measured with immunoSEQ multiplex PCR; TCRdb has only the in-frame clones, and not every one. Of around 180,000 clones in the sample, about 90% were seen once. The sample here was peripheral blood, taken on day 0 of MenACWY control vaccination. Receptors were obtained from an adult in good health.

This rearrangement joins TRBV5-8 to TRBJ2-3; either TRBD1 or TRBD2 may fit D (5 bases each). With 0 bases removed from V and 0 bases from J, the gap between germline ends came to 8 bases. Germline V gives CDR1 SGHTS, CDR2 YDEGEE. The CDR3 contains 15 residues. The CDR3 coding sequence is TGTGCCAGCAGCTTGGGGGGGTCGAGCACAGATACGCAGTATTTT. This translates into CASSLGGSSTDTQYF.

The rearrangement joins TRBV2 to TRBJ2-7, with D hard to call. This CDR3 region has 17 residues. Germline CDR1 and CDR2: SNHLY and FYNNEI. Trimming removed 2 bases from V and 3 bases from J, with 20 bases in between. This chain's CDR3 is CASSEYIGVLLLYEQYF. The DNA of the CDR3 is TGTGCCAGCAGTGAATATATTGGAGTGCTACTCCTCTACGAGCAGTACTTC.

As regards this clone: This same CDR3 is encoded by further DNA sequences in the sample. V usage is TRBV5-4 and J usage is TRBJ1-2; no firm D call. In germline, CDR1 is SGHNT, CDR2 YYREEE (reference sequence). The CDR3 runs 12 residues. With 0 bases removed from V and 4 bases from J, the gap between germline ends came to 4 bases. The CDR3 protein is CASSLDSYGYTF. The CDR3 DNA follows: TGTGCCAGCAGCTTGGACAGCTATGGCTACACCTTC.

The chain couples TRBV28 to TRBJ2-1, with TRBD2 matching 8 bases. Germline assignment: CDR1 MDHEN and CDR2 SYDVKM. The CDR3 has 15 amino acids. Germline trimming cut 3 bases from V and 5 bases from J; bases unmatched to any gene: 6. CDR3 sequence (DNA): TGTGCCAGCAGTTTTGGCGGGAGGAACAACAATGAGCAGTTCTTC. It encodes CASSFGGRNNNEQFF.

The chain has TRBV9 and TRBJ2-7; 10 nucleotides match TRBD1. CDR3 length: 15 residues. The J segment lost 5 bases and the V segment lost 3 bases, leaving 8 bases of the junction unmatched. The germline V gene has CDR1 SGDLS and CDR2 YYNGEE. The CDR3 DNA is TGTGCCAGCAGCGGAGGGGACAGGGGTATCAACGAGCAGTACTTC. Translated, it gives CASSGGDRGINEQYF.

The rearrangement links TRBV7-6 to TRBJ2-5, with 7 bases lining up with TRBD2. The CDR3 extends over 14 amino acids. Per germline, CDR1 SGHVS and CDR2 FNYEAQ. V was clipped by 2 bases and J by 5 bases; unmatched bases: 5. The CDR3 nucleotides are TGTGCCAGCAGCTTATACGGGGGGAGGGAGACCCAGTACTTC. Translating it yields CASSLYGGRETQYF.

The gene calls are TRBV19 and TRBJ2-3; TRBD2 aligns across 9 bases. The CDR3 length is 16 residues. Germline CDR1 LNHDA, CDR2 SQIVND (reference sequence). The V and J ends lost 10 bases and 1 base, in that order; junction bases with no gene match: 12. CDR3 nucleotides: TGTGCCACTCCCTGGGGAGCGGGGGGTTGCACAGATACGCAGTATTTT. Translation gives CATPWGAGGCTDTQYF.

V usage is TRBV7-9 and J usage is TRBJ1-3; D is uncertain. V lost 5 bases and J 0 bases, leaving 14 bases between the germline ends. The germline V gene encodes CDR1 SEHNR and CDR2 FQNEAQ (reference sequence). CDR3 length equals 16 residues. The CDR3 bases are TGTGCCAGCAGCCCCGGACGGTACCGCTCTGGAAACACCATATATTTT. It is translated as CASSPGRYRSGNTIYF.

V and J are TRBV9 and TRBJ1-3, with D maybe TRBD1 (5 bases). There are 15 residues in the CDR3. From germline, CDR1 is SGDLS and CDR2 YYNGEE. V was cut by 4 bases and J by 0 bases, with 11 bases left in between. CDR3 protein: CASSSQGISGNTIYF. CDR3 in DNA: TGTGCCAGCAGCTCCCAGGGAATCTCTGGAAACACCATATATTTT.

A single count supports this clone. This chain uses TRBV7-2 with TRBJ1-5; 7 bases map to TRBD1. Germline V lookup: CDR1 SGHTA, CDR2 FQGNSA. Trimming removed 5 bases from V and 3 bases from J; junction bases left unmatched: 1. The CDR3 sequence is 13 residues long. CDR3 sequence (DNA): TGTGCCAGCAGCGGACAGGTCAATCAGCCCCAGCATTTT. This codes for CASSGQVNQPQHF. Full variable domain (missing parts from reference TRBV7-2 and TRBJ1-5): GAGVSQSPSNKVTEKGKDVELRCDPISGHTALYWYRQSLGQGLEFLIYFQGNSAPDKSGLPSDRFSAERTGGSVSTLTIQRTQQEDSAVYLCASSGQVNQPQHFGDGTRLSIL.

The chain uses TRBV7-3 and TRBJ2-3; D gene unclear. The CDR3 has 13 residues. V was shortened by 5 bases and J by 4 bases, with 10 bases between the two germline ends. CDR1 is SGHTA and CDR2 is FQGTGA in the germline V gene. Written as DNA, the CDR3 is TGTGCCAGCAGCCCCAGACGTGCAGATACGCAGTATTTT. Amino acids: CASSPRRADTQYF. Variable domain in full (rest from reference TRBV7-3 and TRBJ2-3): GAGVSQTPSNKVTEKGKYVELRCDPISGHTALYWYRQSLGQGPEFLIYFQGTGAADDSGLPNDRFFAVRPEGSVSTLKIQRTERGDSAVYLCASSPRRADTQYFGPGTRLTVL.

There are a few counts of this clone. The chain carries TRBV7-2 and TRBJ1-1; 8 nucleotides agree with TRBD1. The germline gives CDR1 SGHTA, CDR2 FQGNSA. V gave up 5 bases and J gave up 7 bases; unmatched junction bases: 9. This CDR3 is 14 amino acids long. The CDR3 DNA reads as TGTGCCAGCAGCCTGCGGGGGACAGGAGATGAAGCTTTCTTT. Translated, it gives CASSLRGTGDEAFF. Variable domain in full (rest from reference TRBV7-2 and TRBJ1-1): GAGVSQSPSNKVTEKGKDVELRCDPISGHTALYWYRQSLGQGLEFLIYFQGNSAPDKSGLPSDRFSAERTGGSVSTLTIQRTQQEDSAVYLCASSLRGTGDEAFFGQGTRLTVV.

The rearrangement joins TRBV5-4 to TRBJ1-1; D is ambiguous. V lost 4 bases and J lost 1, with 14 bases in between. Germline loops: CDR1 SGHNT, CDR2 YYREEE (reference sequence). This CDR3 contains 15 residues. The CDR3 sequence: CASSPFILGNTEAFF. CDR3 nucleotides: TGTGCCAGCAGCCCTTTTATCCTCGGGAACACTGAAGCTTTCTTT.

The DNA of the CDR3 is TGCAGCGTTGAACAAGAGACCCAGTACTTC. Protein: CSVEQETQYF. The chain recombines TRBV29-1 with TRBJ2-5; D gene uncertain. The germline CDR1 and CDR2 sequences are SQVTM and ANQGSEA. The V gene lost 2 bases and the J gene lost 2 bases, with 0 bases spanning the gap. The CDR3 has 10 residues.

This chain uses TRBV2 with TRBJ2-5, with 7 bases matching TRBD1. The V gene end was trimmed by 4 bases and the J gene end by 5 bases; junction bases not matched to a gene: 4. CDR3 size: 13 residues. CDR1 and CDR2 from the germline V gene are SNHLY and FYNNEI. The CDR3 loop reads CASSVAQGETQYF. CDR3 DNA sequence: TGTGCCAGCAGTGTGGCACAGGGGGAGACCCAGTACTTC.

The rearrangement joins TRBV12-3 or TRBV12-4 to TRBJ2-3; D is unresolved. V was trimmed by 1 base and J by 7 bases, leaving 6 bases between them. CDR3 length: 12 amino acids. The CDR3 coding sequence is TGTGCCAGCAGTTTAGGGGTTAATACGCAGTATTTT. This codes for CASSLGVNTQYF.

In the case of this clone: The same CDR3 arises from other DNA sequences in this sample as well. The genes are TRBV3-1 (or the pseudogene TRBV3-2) and TRBJ1-1; D remains ambiguous. The CDR3 sequence is 15 residues long. Germline CDR1 LGHDT, CDR2 YNNKEL (reference sequence). Trimming shortened V by 1 base and J by 1 base, and 10 bases separated the two germline ends. The CDR3: CASSQGAGTNTEAFF. The DNA for the CDR3 is TGTGCCAGCAGCCAAGGAGCAGGAACGAACACTGAAGCTTTCTTT.

The J gene is TRBJ2-5, the V gene TRBV19; 10 nucleotides agree with TRBD2. This CDR3 region has 16 residues. The V and J ends lost 7 bases and 11 bases, in that order; junction bases with no gene match: 19. Germline V CDR1 and CDR2: LNHDA, SQIVND (reference sequence). As DNA, the CDR3 is TGTGCCAGTAACCCGGGGAGCGGGAGGGCCCCGGGGGAGCAGTACTTC. It specifies CASNPGSGRAPGEQYF.

The rearrangement uses TRBV28 and TRBJ2-1; the match to TRBD2 covers 10 bases. Germline CDR1 MDHEN, CDR2 SYDVKM. This CDR3 region has 17 residues. V shed 3 bases and J 9 bases; nucleotides not matched to a gene: 14. CDR3 sequence: CASSLGIRLAGVGEQFF. The CDR3 coding sequence is TGTGCCAGCAGTTTGGGCATTCGGCTAGCGGGAGTGGGTGAGCAGTTCTTC.

CDR3 nucleotides: TGTGCCAGCAGCGTAACGGGGACACTCGCGCAGTATTTT. Translation: CASSVTGTLAQYF. The chain has TRBV9 and TRBJ2-3; tentative D call: TRBD1 (6 bases). The CDR3 spans 13 residues. V lost 1 base and J 10 bases, leaving 13 bases between the germline ends. CDR1 is SGDLS, CDR2 YYNGEE, per germline.

Of note for this clone: A read error may produce the germline difference seen at one junction end. V and J are TRBV30 and TRBJ2-2, with D perhaps matching TRBD2 (6 bases). CDR1 and CDR2 from the germline V gene are GTSNPN and SVGIG (reference sequence). The CDR3 covers 17 residues. The CDR3 DNA follows: TGTGCCTGGAGTACCCCCCCCTTAGCGGAGAACTCCGGGGAGCTGTTTTTT. It codes for CAWSTPPLAENSGELFF.

In DNA form, the CDR3 reads TGCGCCAGCAGCCAAGATTATCGGGGCACTGAAGCTTTCTTT. This codes for CASSQDYRGTEAFF. This chain connects TRBV4-3 to TRBJ1-1; unclear D gene. Trimming shortened V by 0 bases and J by 4 bases, and 9 bases separated the two germline ends. Per the germline V gene, CDR1 is LGHNA and CDR2 is YSLEER. The CDR3 loop spans 14 amino acids.

CDR3 amino acids: CASSLSESEAFF. CDR3 in DNA: TGTGCCAGCAGCTTGTCGGAAAGTGAAGCTTTCTTT. The gene calls are TRBV5-6 and TRBJ1-1; D not resolved. Germline assignment: CDR1 SGHDT and CDR2 YYEEEE. V dropped 1 base and J dropped 7 bases, with 8 bases sitting between them. There are 12 residues in the CDR3.

The V gene is TRBV28, the J gene TRBJ1-4; 7 positions match TRBD1. The V segment lost 5 bases and the J segment 7 bases; nucleotides outside the gene matches: 10. Germline V lookup: CDR1 MDHEN, CDR2 SYDVKM. The CDR3 length is 15 residues. This CDR3 is CASSHPGQLSEKLFF. DNA for the CDR3: TGTGCCAGCAGTCACCCGGGACAGCTTTCTGAAAAACTGTTTTTT.

The rearrangement joins TRBV7-6 to TRBJ2-2, with D maybe TRBD1 (5 bases). V gave up 1 base and J gave up 9 bases, with 9 bases separating them. Germline V lookup: CDR1 SGHVS, CDR2 FNYEAQ. This CDR3 has 13 amino acids. CDR3 region: CASSLGGLRELFF. The CDR3, as DNA: TGTGCCAGCAGCTTAGGGGGCCTCAGGGAGCTGTTTTTT.

Only a few counts were recorded for this clone. The chain has TRBV30 and TRBJ1-4, with D possibly TRBD1 on 5 matching bases. V lost 4 bases, J lost 8 bases, and 14 bases lay in between. Looked up from germline, CDR1 is GTSNPN and CDR2 is SVGIG (reference sequence). The CDR3 is made up of 13 amino acids. CDR3 sequence (DNA): TGTGCCTGGAATCAAGGGGACCGCGAAAAACTGTTTTTT. This codes for CAWNQGDREKLFF.

The sample holds a few counts of this clone. The V call is TRBV15, the J call TRBJ1-5; TRBD1 might be the D (5 bases). Trimming shortened V by 4 bases and J by 5 bases, and 15 bases separated the two germline ends. CDR1 is LNHNV, CDR2 YYDKDF, per germline (reference sequence). There are 15 residues in the CDR3. The chain's CDR3 is CATSKERGAHQPQHF. The CDR3 DNA reads TGTGCCACCAGCAAAGAGCGAGGGGCACATCAGCCCCAGCATTTT.